A single count supports the clone carrying this TCR beta chain. Authors' analysis steps: Estimates of nucleated cell counts were drawn from the amplification of reference gene primers. Sequencing was performed with immunoSEQ multiplex PCR; in TCRdb, only in-frame clones are kept and a portion is missing. V, J and clone size derive from that table, while D and trimming were established from the DNA sequence. Of 90,000 to 150,000 clones in the sample, about 85% were seen once. V was pared by 6 bases and J by 3 bases, with 10 bases of the junction left unmatched. The CDR3 has 16 residues. The V gene's germline CDR1 is SNHLY and CDR2 FYNNEI. These data belong to a study of blood T cell repertoires in COVID-19. About the research overall: Sites across the United States, Italy and Spain contributed samples from acute and convalescent COVID-19. In each case, the material was cDNA or gDNA derived from T cells, B-cell-depleted T cells, or PBMCs.

Specimen: peripheral blood. The sequence was obtained from a man older than 75 with acute or convalescent COVID-19. The rearrangement joins TRBV2 to TRBJ1-2, with TRBD1 matching over 10 bases. The CDR3 region has the DNA TGTGCCAGCAGAGCCCGGACAGGGGGAGGGGACTATGGCTACACCTTC. Translation gives CASRARTGGGDYGYTF.